A single T cell receptor (beta chain) is shown here with its context. Its antigen remains unidentified. This sample is drawn from a study of T cell repertoires in cytomegalovirus infection. Study-level information: Indicated by public TCR beta signatures were CMV infection and matching HLA type. Regarding the study as a whole: The response measured ex vivo was dominated by TCR beta clonotypes (HLA-C-restricted and CMV-specific). Adding up the frequency of public TCR beta families identified people who carried CMV plus the relevant HLA.

Per the germline V gene, CDR1 is LGHNA and CDR2 is YSLEER. Trimming removed 6 bases at V and 2 bases at J, with 14 bases between. The CDR3 is 14 amino acids. TCRdb fed the reads into MiXCR, producing one record per CDR3 protein. The data hold about 600,000 distinct CDR3 sequences, with roughly a quarter observed a single time. Sequencing was done on a sample of CD8+ T cells from PBMCs. The source is a human donor in good health (CMV status not recorded). Some clones in this sample may be carry-over from other donors' samples. The rearrangement uses TRBV4-3 and TRBJ2-7, with D perhaps TRBD2 (5 bases). The CDR3 DNA is TGCGCCAGCAGGCACATTGACGGGGCCTACGAGCAGTACTTC. It is translated as CASRHIDGAYEQYF.